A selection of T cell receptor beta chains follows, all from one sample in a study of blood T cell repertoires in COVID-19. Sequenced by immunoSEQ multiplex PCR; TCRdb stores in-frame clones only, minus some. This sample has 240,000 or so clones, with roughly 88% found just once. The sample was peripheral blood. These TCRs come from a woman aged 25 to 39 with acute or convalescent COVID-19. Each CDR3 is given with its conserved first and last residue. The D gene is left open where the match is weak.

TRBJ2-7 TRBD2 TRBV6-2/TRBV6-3 TGTGCCAGCAGTTACGGGCGGGAGCGCTACGAGCAGTACTTC CASSYGRERYEQYF
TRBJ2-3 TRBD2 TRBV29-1 TGCAGCGTTGATATGTCTAGCGGGAGGAGTGCAGATACGCAGTATTTT CSVDMSSGRSADTQYF
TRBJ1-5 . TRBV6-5 TGTGCCAGCAGCTCTGGACACCTTAGCAATCAGCCCCAGCATTTT CASSSGHLSNQPQHF
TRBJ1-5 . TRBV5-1 TGCGCCAGCAGAGAGTTTAGCAATCAGCCCCAGCATTTT CASREFSNQPQHF
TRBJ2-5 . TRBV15 TGTGCCACCAGCAGAGATCCTAACCAAGAGACCCAGTACTTC CATSRDPNQETQYF
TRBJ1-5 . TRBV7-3 TGTGCCAGCAGCATGCAGGGCCGTAGTCAGCCCCAGCATTTT CASSMQGRSQPQHF
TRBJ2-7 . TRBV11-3 TGTGCCAGCAGCTTGGTAGCGGCCTCCTACGAGCAGTACTTC CASSLVAASYEQYF
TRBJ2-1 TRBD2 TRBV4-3 TGCGCCAGCAGCCAAGAGAGCGGGAGATACAATGAGCAGTTCTTC CASSQESGRYNEQFF
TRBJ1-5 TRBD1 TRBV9 TGTGCCAGCAGCGTATCGGGACAGGCTAATCAGCCCCAGCATTTT CASSVSGQANQPQHF
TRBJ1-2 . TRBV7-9 TGTGCCAGCAGCTTAGAGTGGGGCGAGAGAAACTATGGCTACACCTTC CASSLEWGERNYGYTF